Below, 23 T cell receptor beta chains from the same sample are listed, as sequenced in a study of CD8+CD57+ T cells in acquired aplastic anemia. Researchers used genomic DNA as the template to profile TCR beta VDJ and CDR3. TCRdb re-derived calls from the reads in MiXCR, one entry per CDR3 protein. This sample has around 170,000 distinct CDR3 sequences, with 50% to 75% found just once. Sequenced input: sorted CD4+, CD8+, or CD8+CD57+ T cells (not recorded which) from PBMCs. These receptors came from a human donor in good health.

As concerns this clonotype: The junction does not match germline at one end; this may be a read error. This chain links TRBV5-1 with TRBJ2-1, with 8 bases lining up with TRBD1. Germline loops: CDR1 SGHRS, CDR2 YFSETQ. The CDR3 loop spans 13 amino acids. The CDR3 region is CASSVETGARQFF. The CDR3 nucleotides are TGTGCCAGCAGCGTAGAGACAGGGGCCAGGCAGTTCTTC.

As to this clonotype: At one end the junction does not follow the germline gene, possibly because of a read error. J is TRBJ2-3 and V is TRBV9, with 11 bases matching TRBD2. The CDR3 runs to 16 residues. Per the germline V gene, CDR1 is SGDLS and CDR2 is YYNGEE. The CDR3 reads CASSVWLAGGADTHYF. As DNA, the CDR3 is TGTGCCAGCAGCGTATGGCTAGCGGGGGGCGCAGATACGCACTATTTT. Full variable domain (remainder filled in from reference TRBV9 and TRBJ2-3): DSGVTQTPKHLITATGQRVTLRCSPRSGDLSVYWYQQSLDQGLQFLIQYYNGEERAKGNILERFSAQQFPDLHSELNLSSLELGDSALYFCASSVWLAGGADTHYFGPGTRLTVL.

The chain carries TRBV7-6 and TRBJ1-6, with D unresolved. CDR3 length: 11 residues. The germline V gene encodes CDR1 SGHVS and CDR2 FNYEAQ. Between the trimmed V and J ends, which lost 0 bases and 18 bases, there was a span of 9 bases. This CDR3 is CASSLAPRTHF. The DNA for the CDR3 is TGTGCCAGCAGCTTAGCGCCACGGACCCACTTT.

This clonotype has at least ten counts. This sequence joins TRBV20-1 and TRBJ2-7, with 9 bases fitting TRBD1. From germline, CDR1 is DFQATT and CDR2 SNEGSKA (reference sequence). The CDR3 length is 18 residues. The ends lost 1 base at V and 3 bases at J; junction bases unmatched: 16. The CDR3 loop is CSARVVEDTGGGYYEQYF. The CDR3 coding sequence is TGCAGTGCTAGAGTCGTCGAAGACACAGGGGGCGGTTACTACGAGCAGTACTTC.

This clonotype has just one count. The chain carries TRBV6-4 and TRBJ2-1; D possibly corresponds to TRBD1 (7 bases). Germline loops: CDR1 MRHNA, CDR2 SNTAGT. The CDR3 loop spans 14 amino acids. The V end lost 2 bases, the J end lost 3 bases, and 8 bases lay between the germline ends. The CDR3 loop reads CASSDQGGYNEQFF. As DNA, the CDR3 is TGTGCCAGCAGTGACCAGGGGGGCTACAATGAGCAGTTCTTC.

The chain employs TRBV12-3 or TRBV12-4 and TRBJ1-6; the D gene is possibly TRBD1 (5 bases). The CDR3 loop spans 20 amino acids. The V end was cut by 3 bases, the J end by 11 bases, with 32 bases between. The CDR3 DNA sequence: TGTGCCAGCAGTTTCCGACTTAGCGGGAGGGACCGGACGGGGTATCCACCCCTCCACTTT. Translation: CASSFRLSGRDRTGYPPLHF.

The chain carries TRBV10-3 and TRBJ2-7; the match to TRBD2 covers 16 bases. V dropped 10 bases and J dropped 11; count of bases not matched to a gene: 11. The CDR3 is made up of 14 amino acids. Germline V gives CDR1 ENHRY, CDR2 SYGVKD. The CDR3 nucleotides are TGTGCCACCCTGGGACTAGCGGGAGGGTATACGGAGTACTTC. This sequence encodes CATLGLAGGYTEYF.

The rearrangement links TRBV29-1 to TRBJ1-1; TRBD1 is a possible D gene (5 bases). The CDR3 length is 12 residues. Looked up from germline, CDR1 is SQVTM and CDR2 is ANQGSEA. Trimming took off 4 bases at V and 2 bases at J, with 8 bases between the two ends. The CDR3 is CSVVDRNTEAFF. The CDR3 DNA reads TGCAGCGTTGTAGACAGAAACACTGAAGCTTTCTTT.

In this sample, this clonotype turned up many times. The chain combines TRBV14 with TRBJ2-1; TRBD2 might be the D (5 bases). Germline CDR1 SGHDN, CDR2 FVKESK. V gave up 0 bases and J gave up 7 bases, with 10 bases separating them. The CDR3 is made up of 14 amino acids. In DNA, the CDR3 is TGTGCCAGCAGCCAAGATCAGACTACGAATGAGCAGTTCTTC. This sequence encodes CASSQDQTTNEQFF.

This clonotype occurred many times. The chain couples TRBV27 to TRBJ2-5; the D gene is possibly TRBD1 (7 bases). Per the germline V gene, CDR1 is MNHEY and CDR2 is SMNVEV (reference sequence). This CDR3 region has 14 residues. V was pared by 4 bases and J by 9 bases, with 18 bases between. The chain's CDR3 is CASSSQGGWEAQYF. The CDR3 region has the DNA TGTGCCAGCAGTTCTCAGGGGGGCTGGGAGGCCCAGTACTTC.

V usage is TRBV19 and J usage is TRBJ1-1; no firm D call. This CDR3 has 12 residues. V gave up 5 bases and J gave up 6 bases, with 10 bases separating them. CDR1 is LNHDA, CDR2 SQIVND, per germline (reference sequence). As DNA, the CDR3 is TGTGCCAGTAGTCTTAAAGGGCCTGAAGCTTTCTTT. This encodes CASSLKGPEAFF.

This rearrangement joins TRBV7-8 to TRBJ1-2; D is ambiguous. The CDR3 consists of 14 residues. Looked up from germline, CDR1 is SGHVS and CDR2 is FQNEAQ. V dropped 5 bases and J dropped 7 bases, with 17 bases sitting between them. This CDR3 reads CASSPGLSLGGYTF. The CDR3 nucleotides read TGTGCCAGCAGCCCCGGACTCTCACTCGGTGGCTACACCTTC.

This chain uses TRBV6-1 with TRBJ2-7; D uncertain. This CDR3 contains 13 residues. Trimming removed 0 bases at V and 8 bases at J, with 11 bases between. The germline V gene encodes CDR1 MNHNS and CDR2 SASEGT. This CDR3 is CASSEASQVKQYF. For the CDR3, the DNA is TGTGCCAGCAGTGAAGCGAGCCAGGTCAAGCAGTACTTC.

CDR3 protein: CASSRGQETAEAFF. CDR3 DNA sequence: TGTGCCAGCAGCCGGGGTCAGGAGACAGCCGAAGCTTTCTTT. The rearrangement joins TRBV14 to TRBJ1-1, with a possible D match to TRBD1 (5 bases). The V gene lost 4 bases and the J gene lost 8 bases, with 17 bases spanning the gap. The CDR3 totals 14 residues. Germline V CDR1 and CDR2: SGHDN, FVKESK.

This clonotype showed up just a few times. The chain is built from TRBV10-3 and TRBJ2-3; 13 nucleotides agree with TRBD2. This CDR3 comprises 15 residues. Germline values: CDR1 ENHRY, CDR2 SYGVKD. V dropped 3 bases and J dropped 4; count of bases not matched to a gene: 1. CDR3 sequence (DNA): TGTGCCATCAGTGAAGGGACTAGCGGGGCAGATACGCAGTATTTT. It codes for CAISEGTSGADTQYF.

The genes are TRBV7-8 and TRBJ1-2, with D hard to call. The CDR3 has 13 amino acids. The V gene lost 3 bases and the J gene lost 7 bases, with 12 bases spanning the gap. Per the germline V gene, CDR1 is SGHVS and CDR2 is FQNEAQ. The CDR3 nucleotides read TGTGCCAGCAGCTTGGGTTTGGCTCGTGGCTACACCTTC. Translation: CASSLGLARGYTF.

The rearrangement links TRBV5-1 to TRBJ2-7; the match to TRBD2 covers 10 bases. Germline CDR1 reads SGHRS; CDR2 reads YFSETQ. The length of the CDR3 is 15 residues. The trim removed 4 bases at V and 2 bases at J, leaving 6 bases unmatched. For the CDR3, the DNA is TGCGCCAGCAGCAGGCTAGCGGGGGAGGCCTACGAGCAGTACTTC. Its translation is CASSRLAGEAYEQYF.

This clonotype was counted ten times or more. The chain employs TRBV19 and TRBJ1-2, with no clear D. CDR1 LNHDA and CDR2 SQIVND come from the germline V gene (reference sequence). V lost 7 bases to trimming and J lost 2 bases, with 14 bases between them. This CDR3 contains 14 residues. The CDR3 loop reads CASTRAQLNYGYTF. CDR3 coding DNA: TGTGCCAGTACTCGCGCCCAACTGAACTATGGCTACACCTTC.

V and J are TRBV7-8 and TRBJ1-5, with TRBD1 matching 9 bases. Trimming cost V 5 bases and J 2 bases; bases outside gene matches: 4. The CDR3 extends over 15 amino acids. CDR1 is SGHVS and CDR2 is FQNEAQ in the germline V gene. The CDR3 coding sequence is TGTGCCAGCAGCATACAGGGGGCCGGCAATCAGCCCCAGCATTTT. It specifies CASSIQGAGNQPQHF.

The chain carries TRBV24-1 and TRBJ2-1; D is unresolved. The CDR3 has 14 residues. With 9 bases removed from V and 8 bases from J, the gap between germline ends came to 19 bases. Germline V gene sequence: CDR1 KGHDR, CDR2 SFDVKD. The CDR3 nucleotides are TGTGCCACCCAGAGCGACCCCCATGGGGATGAGCAGTTCTTC. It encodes CATQSDPHGDEQFF.

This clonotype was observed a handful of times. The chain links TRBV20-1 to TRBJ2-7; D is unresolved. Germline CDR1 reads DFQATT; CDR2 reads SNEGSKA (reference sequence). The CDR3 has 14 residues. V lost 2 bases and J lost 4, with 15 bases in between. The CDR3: CSARSGTLGYEQYF. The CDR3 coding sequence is TGCAGTGCTAGATCAGGTACTTTGGGGTACGAGCAGTACTTC.

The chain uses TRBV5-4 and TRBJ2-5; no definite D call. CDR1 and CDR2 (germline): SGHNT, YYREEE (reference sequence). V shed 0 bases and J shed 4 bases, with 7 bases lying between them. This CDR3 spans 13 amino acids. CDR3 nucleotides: TGTGCCAGCAGCTTGGGAGGAACAGAGACCCAGTACTTC. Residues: CASSLGGTETQYF. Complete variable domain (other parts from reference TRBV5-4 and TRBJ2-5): ETGVTQSPTHLIKTRGQQVTLRCSSQSGHNTVSWYQQALGQGPQFIFQYYREEENGRGNFPPRFSGLQFPNYSSELNVNALELDDSALYLCASSLGGTETQYFGPGTRLLVL.

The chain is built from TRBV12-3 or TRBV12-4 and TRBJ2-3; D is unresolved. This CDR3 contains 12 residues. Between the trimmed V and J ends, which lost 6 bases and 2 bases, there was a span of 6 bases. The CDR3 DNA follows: TGTGCCAGCAGCCGCCTCACAGATACGCAGTATTTT. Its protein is CASSRLTDTQYF.